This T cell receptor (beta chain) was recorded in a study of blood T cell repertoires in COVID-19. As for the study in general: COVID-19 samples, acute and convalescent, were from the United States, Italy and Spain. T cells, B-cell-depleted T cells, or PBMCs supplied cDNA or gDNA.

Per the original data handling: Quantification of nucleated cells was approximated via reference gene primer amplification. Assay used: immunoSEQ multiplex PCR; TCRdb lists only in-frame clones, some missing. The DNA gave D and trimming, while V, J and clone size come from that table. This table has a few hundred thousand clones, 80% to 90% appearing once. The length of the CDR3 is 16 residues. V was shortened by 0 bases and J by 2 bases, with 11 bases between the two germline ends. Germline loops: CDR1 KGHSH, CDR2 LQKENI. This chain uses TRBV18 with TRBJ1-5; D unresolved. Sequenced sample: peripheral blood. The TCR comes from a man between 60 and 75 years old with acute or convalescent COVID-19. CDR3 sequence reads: CASSPPAARGNQPQHF. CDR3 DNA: TGTGCCAGCTCACCACCGGCGGCGCGCGGCAATCAGCCCCAGCATTTT.